The next 32 T cell receptor beta chains were all read from a single sample in a study of blood T cell repertoires in COVID-19. Here immunoSEQ multiplex PCR was the method, and the copy in TCRdb shows in-frame clones only, minus some. The data hold under 350,000 clones, with 75% to 95% observed a single time. Sequenced input: peripheral blood. The receptors come from a woman aged 25 to 45 with COVID-19, enrolled during active disease.

V gene TRBV15 combines with J gene TRBJ1-1, with TRBD1 identical over 11 bases. This CDR3 has 16 residues. J gave up 6 bases and V 4 bases, and 10 bases lay outside the gene matches. Per germline, CDR1 LNHNV and CDR2 YYDKDF (reference sequence). The CDR3 here is CATSIPGTGGSAEAFF. CDR3 DNA: TGTGCCACCAGCATTCCCGGGACAGGGGGATCGGCTGAAGCTTTCTTT.

This clone was detected only once. The CDR3 nucleotides are TGTGCCAGCAGCGTAGCCCCCGGGCAGCCCCAGCATTTT. Its protein product is CASSVAPGQPQHF. The rearrangement joins TRBV9 to TRBJ1-5; D not resolved. This CDR3 has 13 amino acids. V was clipped by 0 bases and J by 7 bases, with 8 bases between them. The germline V gene encodes CDR1 SGDLS and CDR2 YYNGEE.

This chain connects TRBV19 to TRBJ2-1, with D perhaps matching TRBD2 (6 bases). Per germline, CDR1 LNHDA and CDR2 SQIVND (reference sequence). This CDR3 contains 19 residues. Trimming shortened V by 10 bases and J by 3 bases, and 31 bases separated the two germline ends. CDR3 coding DNA: TGTGCCACTAAGGATGCGGGTAGGTCCGGAGGGCTCAACTACAATGAGCAGTTCTTC. It encodes CATKDAGRSGGLNYNEQFF.

The chain links TRBV2 to TRBJ2-2, with TRBD2 as a possible D gene (5 bases). V lost 7 bases and J lost 5, with 14 bases in between. The CDR3 loop spans 14 amino acids. CDR1 and CDR2 (germline): SNHLY, FYNNEI. The CDR3 region has the DNA TGTGCCAGCAAAGAGAGGGAGCAGACCGGGGAGCTGTTTTTT. It encodes CASKEREQTGELFF.

This clone has just one count. In DNA form, the CDR3 reads TGTGCCAGCAGTGAACGGGACTCAAGCTCCTACGAGCAGTACTTC. As protein: CASSERDSSSYEQYF. This rearrangement joins TRBV6-1 to TRBJ2-7, with D possibly being TRBD2 (6 bases). Trimming shortened V by 2 bases and J by 0 bases, and 11 bases separated the two germline ends. There are 15 residues in the CDR3. Germline-derived CDR1 and CDR2 are MNHNS and SASEGT.

The CDR3 spells CASSPLSGRVGELFF. CDR3 coding DNA: TGTGCCAGCAGCCCGCTTAGCGGGAGGGTCGGGGAGCTGTTTTTT. The J gene is TRBJ2-2, the V gene TRBV7-9; 11 bases align to TRBD2. V lost 5 bases to trimming and J lost 7 bases; unmatched junction nucleotides: 6. The CDR3 contains 15 residues. Looked up from germline, CDR1 is SEHNR and CDR2 is FQNEAQ (reference sequence).

The V and J genes are TRBV6-5 and TRBJ2-7, with 9 bases aligning to TRBD2. Germline V CDR1 and CDR2: MNHEY, SVGAGI. The CDR3 length is 14 residues. Trimming cost V 2 bases and J 4 bases; bases outside gene matches: 3. The CDR3 region has the DNA TGTGCCAGCAGTTACGCTAGCGGGAAATACGAGCAGTACTTC. Translation: CASSYASGKYEQYF.

This chain connects TRBV2 to TRBJ2-3; 12 bases map to TRBD1. V trimming: 6 bases; J trimming: 1 base; junction bases outside the gene matches: 8. The germline gives CDR1 SNHLY, CDR2 FYNNEI. The CDR3 runs 17 residues. This chain's CDR3 is CASRPGQGAGGTDTQYF. CDR3 sequence (DNA): TGTGCCAGCAGGCCGGGACAGGGGGCGGGAGGCACAGATACGCAGTATTTT.

The V and J genes are TRBV2 and TRBJ2-1, with D possibly TRBD1 on 5 matching bases. CDR3 length equals 16 residues. V was shortened by 3 bases and J by 1 base, with 13 bases between the two germline ends. From germline, CDR1 is SNHLY and CDR2 FYNNEI. The CDR3: CASSDRQGGSYNEQFF. DNA of the CDR3: TGTGCCAGCAGTGACAGGCAGGGTGGATCCTACAATGAGCAGTTCTTC. Looking up the rest from reference TRBV2 and TRBJ2-1 gives the full variable domain: EPEVTQTPSHQVTQMGQEVILRCVPISNHLYFYWYRQILGQKVEFLVSFYNNEISEKSEIFDDQFSVERPDGSNFTLKIRSTKLEDSAMYFCASSDRQGGSYNEQFFGPGTRLTVL.

This clone was seen a single time. The J gene is TRBJ2-2, the V gene TRBV25-1; 7 bases align to TRBD1. The ends lost 5 bases at V and 3 bases at J; junction bases unmatched: 3. CDR1 is MGHDK and CDR2 is SYGVNS in the germline V gene. The CDR3 spans 14 residues. The CDR3 bases are TGTGCCAGCAGTAGACAGGGAGACACCGGGGAGCTGTTTTTT. This translates into CASSRQGDTGELFF.

The chain combines TRBV19 with TRBJ2-2; D not resolved. The CDR3 is made up of 18 amino acids. V was pared by 5 bases and J by 0 bases, with 19 bases between. In germline, CDR1 is LNHDA, CDR2 SQIVND (reference sequence). The CDR3 DNA reads TGTGCCAGTAGTCCTCATGGGCAGCAGTACGCGAACACCGGGGAGCTGTTTTTT. Its translation: CASSPHGQQYANTGELFF. Full variable domain (outside the CDR3, taken from reference TRBV19 and TRBJ2-2): DGGITQSPKYLFRKEGQNVTLSCEQNLNHDAMYWYRQDPGQGLRLIYYSQIVNDFQKGDIAEGYSVSREKKESFPLTVTSAQKNPTAFYLCASSPHGQQYANTGELFFGEGSRLTVL.

The sample holds one count of this clone. This chain links TRBV29-1 with TRBJ1-5; 8 nucleotides match TRBD1. The CDR3 runs to 13 residues. The V gene's germline CDR1 is SQVTM and CDR2 ANQGSEA. Unmatched junction bases numbered 3, after V lost 4 bases and J lost 4 bases. CDR3 amino acids: CSVAGQVNQPQHF. For the CDR3, the DNA is TGCAGCGTTGCGGGACAGGTAAATCAGCCCCAGCATTTT.

The chain uses TRBV5-4 and TRBJ2-3; 7 bases are a match to TRBD1. This CDR3 has 15 residues. J lost 0 bases, V lost 4 bases, and 5 bases had no gene match. Looked up from germline, CDR1 is SGHNT and CDR2 is YYREEE (reference sequence). The DNA for the CDR3 is TGTGCCAGCAGCAGGACAGGCTCTAGCACAGATACGCAGTATTTT. Encoded protein: CASSRTGSSTDTQYF. Combining the CDR3 with reference TRBV5-4 and TRBJ2-3 gives the whole variable domain ETGVTQSPTHLIKTRGQQVTLRCSSQSGHNTVSWYQQALGQGPQFIFQYYREEENGRGNFPPRFSGLQFPNYSSELNVNALELDDSALYLCASSRTGSSTDTQYFGPGTRLTVL.

This clone was seen a few times. The gene calls are TRBV9 and TRBJ2-7; TRBD1 is a possible D gene (8 bases). Germline V lookup: CDR1 SGDLS, CDR2 YYNGEE. CDR3 size: 14 residues. V was clipped by 5 bases and J by 4 bases, with 16 bases between them. The CDR3: CASSIGQGGYEQYF. DNA of the CDR3: TGTGCCAGCAGTATAGGACAGGGAGGGTACGAGCAGTACTTC.

This sequence joins TRBV6-5 and TRBJ1-2, with no clear D. The germline V and J ends were trimmed by 5 bases and 1 base, with 11 bases remaining between them. Germline V gene lookup returns CDR1 MNHEY and CDR2 SVGAGI. This CDR3 is 14 amino acids long. CDR3 coding DNA: TGTGCCAGCAGTCAAATGAGCGGTAACTATGGCTACACCTTC. It specifies CASSQMSGNYGYTF.

CDR3 coding DNA: TGTGCCAGCAGCGCTGACTTAGCGGGAGGGGCCTACGAGCAGTACTTC. Translating gives CASSADLAGGAYEQYF. This chain connects TRBV5-4 to TRBJ2-7; 11 nucleotides match TRBD2. Germline CDR1 and CDR2: SGHNT and YYREEE (reference sequence). This CDR3 contains 16 residues. Trimming cost V 4 bases and J 2 bases; bases outside gene matches: 8. Together with reference TRBV5-4 and TRBJ2-7, the CDR3 gives the full variable domain: ETGVTQSPTHLIKTRGQQVTLRCSSQSGHNTVSWYQQALGQGPQFIFQYYREEENGRGNFPPRFSGLQFPNYSSELNVNALELDDSALYLCASSADLAGGAYEQYFGPGTRLTVT.

This clone occurred once. V gene TRBV7-3 combines with J gene TRBJ2-3; D uncertain. The germline V gene has CDR1 SGHTA and CDR2 FQGTGA. V lost 5 bases and J lost 6, with 12 bases in between. The CDR3 has 13 residues. The CDR3 protein is CASSLSLSDTQYF. Written as DNA, the CDR3 is TGTGCCAGCAGCCTAAGTCTGTCCGATACGCAGTATTTT.

The rearrangement links TRBV19 to TRBJ1-1, with 9 bases identical to TRBD1. V was pared by 4 bases and J by 4 bases, with 10 bases of the junction left unmatched. This CDR3 comprises 16 residues. CDR1 and CDR2 (germline): LNHDA, SQIVND (reference sequence). CDR3 sequence reads: CASSTRTGDLGTEAFF. The CDR3 DNA sequence: TGTGCCAGTAGTACCCGGACAGGGGATTTGGGCACTGAAGCTTTCTTT.

This CDR3 is CASNGRGLAADTQYF. The CDR3 bases are TGTGCCAGCAATGGACGGGGACTAGCTGCAGATACGCAGTATTTT. The chain combines TRBV6-5 with TRBJ2-3; 9 bases line up with TRBD2. V trimming: 7 bases; J trimming: 4 bases; junction bases outside the gene matches: 9. Germline V lookup: CDR1 MNHEY, CDR2 SVGAGI. The CDR3 sequence is 15 residues long.

V is TRBV5-1 and J is TRBJ1-3; 10 bases are shared with TRBD1. CDR1 is SGHRS, CDR2 YFSETQ, per germline. This CDR3 comprises 19 residues. V lost 1 base to trimming and J lost 0 bases; unmatched junction nucleotides: 10. DNA for the CDR3: TGCGCCAGCAGCTTGCGTTCGGGACAGGGGCAATACTCTGGAAACACCATATATTTT. This codes for CASSLRSGQGQYSGNTIYF.

This chain connects TRBV5-5 to TRBJ2-6; D not resolved. V was cut by 1 base and J by 2 bases, with 7 bases left in between. The germline gives CDR1 SGHKS, CDR2 YYEKEE (reference sequence). This CDR3 contains 15 residues. The CDR3, as DNA: TGTGCCAGCAGCTTGTTGGCAGCTGGGGCCAACGTCCTGACTTTC. Protein: CASSLLAAGANVLTF. Complete variable domain (other parts from reference TRBV5-5 and TRBJ2-6): DAGVTQSPTHLIKTRGQQVTLRCSPISGHKSVSWYQQVLGQGPQFIFQYYEKEERGRGNFPDRFSARQFPNYSSELNVNALLLGDSALYLCASSLLAAGANVLTFGAGSRLTVL.

The J gene is TRBJ2-7, the V gene TRBV28; no firm D call. Germline lookup yields CDR1 MDHEN and CDR2 SYDVKM. With 7 bases removed from V and 2 bases from J, the gap between germline ends came to 9 bases. CDR3 length: 12 residues. The CDR3 DNA is TGTGCCAGCAACTCCGCTCCCTACGAGCAGTACTTC. Translating gives CASNSAPYEQYF.

This chain connects TRBV7-9 to TRBJ1-3, with D perhaps matching TRBD1 (6 bases). V was shortened by 4 bases and J by 0 bases, with 16 bases between the two germline ends. The CDR3 consists of 17 residues. The germline gives CDR1 SEHNR, CDR2 FQNEAQ (reference sequence). CDR3 loop: CASSSPGVTSSGNTIYF. In nucleotides, the CDR3 is TGTGCCAGCAGCTCGCCAGGGGTCACAAGCTCTGGAAACACCATATATTTT.

This clone was seen only once. The chain has TRBV19 and TRBJ2-1; D remains unclear. In germline, CDR1 is LNHDA, CDR2 SQIVND (reference sequence). Between the trimmed V and J ends, which lost 5 bases and 6 bases, there was a span of 8 bases. This CDR3 spans 12 amino acids. The CDR3 sequence is CASSRRINEQFF. In DNA, the CDR3 is TGTGCCAGTAGTCGGCGGATCAATGAGCAGTTCTTC.

The chain links TRBV7-9 to TRBJ2-7, with D perhaps matching TRBD2 (5 bases). The V and J ends lost 5 bases and 0 bases respectively, with 11 bases between them. The CDR3 contains 14 residues. Germline-derived CDR1 and CDR2 are SEHNR and FQNEAQ (reference sequence). The CDR3 loop is CASSPTDFSYEQYF. The CDR3 DNA sequence: TGTGCCAGCAGCCCAACGGACTTCTCCTACGAGCAGTACTTC. Based on the CDR3 plus reference TRBV7-9 and TRBJ2-7, the full variable domain is DTGVSQNPRHKITKRGQNVTFRCDPISEHNRLYWYRQTLGQGPEFLTYFQNEAQLEKSRLLSDRFSAERPKGSFSTLEIQRTEQGDSAMYLCASSPTDFSYEQYFGPGTRLTVT.

This clone was detected once. This chain connects TRBV2 to TRBJ1-5, with D hard to call. With 7 bases removed from V and 3 bases from J, the gap between germline ends came to 7 bases. The CDR3 runs 12 residues. Germline V gives CDR1 SNHLY, CDR2 FYNNEI. The CDR3 sequence: CASKPDNQPQHF. The CDR3 DNA sequence: TGTGCCAGCAAACCAGACAATCAGCCCCAGCATTTT.

This chain connects TRBV19 to TRBJ2-7; D is perhaps TRBD2 (6 bases). This CDR3 contains 17 residues. Trimming left V 5 bases short and J 5 bases short, with 25 bases between. Germline CDR1 is LNHDA and CDR2 is SQIVND (reference sequence). The CDR3 DNA follows: TGTGCCAGTAGTCCCGGAGGCGGGACCCGGATATCGGACGAGCAGTACTTC. Translation: CASSPGGGTRISDEQYF.

The J gene is TRBJ2-5, the V gene TRBV2; D possibly corresponds to TRBD1 (5 bases). Germline V CDR1 and CDR2: SNHLY, FYNNEI. With 3 bases removed from V and 3 bases from J, the gap between germline ends came to 8 bases. The CDR3 is 13 amino acids. CDR3 in amino acids: CASSDDREETQYF. In DNA, the CDR3 is TGTGCCAGCAGTGACGACAGAGAAGAGACCCAGTACTTC.

The chain links TRBV19 to TRBJ2-4; possibly TRBD1 for D (6 bases). The V gene's germline CDR1 is LNHDA and CDR2 SQIVND (reference sequence). The CDR3 contains 13 residues. V lost 1 base and J lost 11, with 12 bases in between. DNA of the CDR3: TGTGCCAGTAGTATAGGCTCCGCAGGGGTTCAGTACTTC. Its protein product is CASSIGSAGVQYF.

V is TRBV19 and J is TRBJ2-3; TRBD2 agrees at 7 bases. The CDR3 totals 15 residues. CDR1 LNHDA and CDR2 SQIVND come from the germline V gene (reference sequence). With 3 bases clipped from V and 3 bases from J, the junction kept 6 bases outside the gene matches. DNA of the CDR3: TGTGCCAGTAGTATTGGCGGGAGTTGGACAGATACGCAGTATTTT. This gives the protein CASSIGGSWTDTQYF.

The rearrangement joins TRBV18 to TRBJ2-7; 7 nucleotides match TRBD2. This CDR3 region has 16 residues. Germline V gives CDR1 KGHSH, CDR2 LQKENI. With V trimmed by 3 bases and J by 0 bases, 8 bases remained unmatched. The CDR3 is CASSPTVGGGSYEQYF. CDR3 in DNA: TGTGCCAGCTCACCCACCGTCGGCGGGGGCTCCTACGAGCAGTACTTC.

V gene TRBV14 combines with J gene TRBJ2-5; 8 bases align to TRBD1. The CDR3 consists of 15 residues. V gave up 2 bases and J gave up 3 bases; unmatched junction bases: 5. The V gene's germline CDR1 is SGHDN and CDR2 FVKESK. CDR3: CASSQLTGEEETQYF. Written as DNA, the CDR3 is TGTGCCAGCAGCCAATTGACAGGGGAGGAAGAGACCCAGTACTTC.